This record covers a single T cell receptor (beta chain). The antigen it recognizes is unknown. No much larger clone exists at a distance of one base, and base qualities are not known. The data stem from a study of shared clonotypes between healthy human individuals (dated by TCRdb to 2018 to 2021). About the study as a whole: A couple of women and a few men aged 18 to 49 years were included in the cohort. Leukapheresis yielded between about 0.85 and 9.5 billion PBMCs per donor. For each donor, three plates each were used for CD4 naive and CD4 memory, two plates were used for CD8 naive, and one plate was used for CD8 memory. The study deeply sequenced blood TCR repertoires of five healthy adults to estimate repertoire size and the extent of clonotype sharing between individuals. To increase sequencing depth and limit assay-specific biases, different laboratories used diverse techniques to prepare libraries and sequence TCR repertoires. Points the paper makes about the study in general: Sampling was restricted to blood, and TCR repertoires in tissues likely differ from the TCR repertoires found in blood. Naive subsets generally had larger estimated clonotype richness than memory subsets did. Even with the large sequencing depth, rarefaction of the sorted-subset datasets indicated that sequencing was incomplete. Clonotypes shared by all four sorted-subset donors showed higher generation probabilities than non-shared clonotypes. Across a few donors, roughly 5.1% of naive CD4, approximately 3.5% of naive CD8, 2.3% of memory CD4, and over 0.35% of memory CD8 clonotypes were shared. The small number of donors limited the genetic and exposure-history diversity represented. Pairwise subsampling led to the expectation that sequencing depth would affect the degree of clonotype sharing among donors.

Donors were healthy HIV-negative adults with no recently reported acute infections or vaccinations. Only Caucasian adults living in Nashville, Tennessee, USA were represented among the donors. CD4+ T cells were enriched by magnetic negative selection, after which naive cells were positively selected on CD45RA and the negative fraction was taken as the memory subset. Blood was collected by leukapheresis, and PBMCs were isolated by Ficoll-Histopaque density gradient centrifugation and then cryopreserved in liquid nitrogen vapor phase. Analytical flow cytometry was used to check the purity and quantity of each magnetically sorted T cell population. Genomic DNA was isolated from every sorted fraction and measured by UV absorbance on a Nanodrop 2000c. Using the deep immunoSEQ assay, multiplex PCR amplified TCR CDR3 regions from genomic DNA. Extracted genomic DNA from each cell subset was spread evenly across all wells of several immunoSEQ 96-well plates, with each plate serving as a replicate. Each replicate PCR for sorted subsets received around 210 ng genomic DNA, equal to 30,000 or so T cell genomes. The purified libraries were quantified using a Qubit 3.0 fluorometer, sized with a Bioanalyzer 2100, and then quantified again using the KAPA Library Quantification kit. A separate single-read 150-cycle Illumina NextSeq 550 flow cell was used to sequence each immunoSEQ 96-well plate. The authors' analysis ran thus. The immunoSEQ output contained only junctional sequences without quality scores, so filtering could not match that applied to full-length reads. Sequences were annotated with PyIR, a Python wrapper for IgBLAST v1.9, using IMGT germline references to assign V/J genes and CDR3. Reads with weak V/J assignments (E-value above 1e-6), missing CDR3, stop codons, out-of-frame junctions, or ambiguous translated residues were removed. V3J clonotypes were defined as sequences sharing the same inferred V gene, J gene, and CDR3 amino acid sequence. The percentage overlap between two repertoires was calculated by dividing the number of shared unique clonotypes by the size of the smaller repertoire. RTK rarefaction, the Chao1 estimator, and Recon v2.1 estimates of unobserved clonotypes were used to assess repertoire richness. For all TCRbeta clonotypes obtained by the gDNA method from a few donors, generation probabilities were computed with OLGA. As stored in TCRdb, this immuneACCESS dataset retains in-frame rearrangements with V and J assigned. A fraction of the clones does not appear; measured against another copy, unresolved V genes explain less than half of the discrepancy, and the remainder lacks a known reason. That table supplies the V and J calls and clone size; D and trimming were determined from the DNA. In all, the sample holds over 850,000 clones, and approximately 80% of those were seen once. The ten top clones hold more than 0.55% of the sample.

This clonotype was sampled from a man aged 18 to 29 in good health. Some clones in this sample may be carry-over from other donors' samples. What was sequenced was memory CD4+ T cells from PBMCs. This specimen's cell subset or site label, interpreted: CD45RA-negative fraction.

The CDR3 loop reads CASSAGPYYEQYF. The nucleotides are TGCGCCAGCAGTGCGGGGCCCTACTACGAGCAGTACTTC. The sequence links TRBV10-1 to TRBJ2-7, with the D call perhaps TRBD1 or TRBD2, each one matching 5 bases. The CDR3 spans 13 residues, from the cysteine through the phenylalanine. Only the CDR3 DNA stays, 39 bases, in frame from base 1. Based on the germline V gene (reference sequence), the CDR1 and CDR2 sequences are WNHNN and SYGVQD. V loses 4 bases of germline sequence and J loses 3 bases, and the interval between the two ends is 10 bases.